The 11 T cell receptor beta chains reported below all come from one sample, sequenced in a study of cytomegalovirus exposure and HLA in healthy donors (dated by TCRdb to about 2017). The method behind the library was the immunoSEQ multiplex PCR assay. A mixture of 60 forward primers for TCR Vbeta segments and 13 reverse primers for TCR Jbeta segments was used in the multiplex PCR. Imported from immuneACCESS, the table was reduced by TCRdb to in-frame sequences with V and J called. These copies leave out some clones; in studies compared against another copy, an unresolved V gene accounts for under half, and the cause of the remainder is not known. The sample yields approximately 190,000 clones; approximately 81% were counted once. The top ten clones comprise about 0.25% of the sample. The sequencing input was PBMCs. The source of these receptors is a boy aged 10-17 years in good health and CMV-seronegative.

The chain recombines TRBV4-3 with TRBJ1-2; D is perhaps TRBD1 (5 bases). Trimming left V 0 bases short and J 10 bases short, with 12 bases between. The CDR3 contains 13 residues. Germline loops: CDR1 LGHNA, CDR2 YSLEER. The CDR3 coding sequence is TGCGCCAGCAGCCAAGAATGGCAGGGAAACTACACCTTC. This codes for CASSQEWQGNYTF.

V usage is TRBV7-2 and J usage is TRBJ2-7; possible D gene TRBD1, 5 bases. This CDR3 contains 14 residues. V lost 1 base and J lost 0, with 7 bases in between. Germline V gene lookup returns CDR1 SGHTA and CDR2 FQGNSA. This chain's CDR3 is CASSLDRNSYEQYF. Here the CDR3 DNA reads TGTGCCAGCAGCTTAGACAGGAACTCCTACGAGCAGTACTTC.

The chain recombines TRBV27 with TRBJ2-7; possibly TRBD1 for D (6 bases). The ends were cut back, 2 bases at V and 4 bases at J, with 12 bases in the middle. Germline V CDR1 and CDR2: MNHEY, SMNVEV (reference sequence). The CDR3 is 14 residues long. CDR3 residues: CASSLRDKSYEQYF. The CDR3 nucleotides are TGTGCCAGCAGTTTAAGGGACAAGTCTTACGAGCAGTACTTC.

V and J are TRBV10-3 and TRBJ2-3; 9 bases match TRBD2. CDR3 length equals 13 residues. Germline V CDR1 and CDR2: ENHRY, SYGVKD. V was pared by 10 bases and J by 1 base, with 3 bases of the junction left unmatched. The CDR3 region is CATSSGGTDTQYF. CDR3 nucleotides: TGTGCCACCTCTAGCGGGGGCACAGATACGCAGTATTTT.

This chain joins TRBV28 and TRBJ2-7; D is unresolved. V dropped 6 bases and J dropped 5 bases, with 14 bases sitting between them. This CDR3 spans 13 amino acids. Germline V gene lookup returns CDR1 MDHEN and CDR2 SYDVKM. The CDR3 nucleotides read TGTGCCAGCAGGATCGACACGTCCCACGAGCAGTACTTC. This gives the protein CASRIDTSHEQYF.

The chain is built from TRBV7-6 and TRBJ2-7, with 10 positions matching TRBD2. This CDR3 contains 14 residues. J lost 6 bases, V lost 3 bases, and 5 bases had no gene match. The germline V gene encodes CDR1 SGHVS and CDR2 FNYEAQ. This CDR3 reads CASSLGLAGAEQYF. The CDR3 nucleotides read TGTGCCAGCAGCTTGGGTCTAGCGGGAGCCGAGCAGTACTTC.

V usage is TRBV2 and J usage is TRBJ1-1, with no clear D. Germline loops: CDR1 SNHLY, CDR2 FYNNEI. The CDR3 contains 11 residues. The germline V and J ends were trimmed by 3 bases and 6 bases, with 5 bases remaining between them. The CDR3 loop is CASSDSAEAFF. DNA for the CDR3: TGTGCCAGCAGTGATTCGGCTGAAGCTTTCTTT.

CDR3 bases: TGTGCCACCAGCGGCACCGGGGGTAGCAATCAGCCCCAGCATTTT. Translated, it gives CATSGTGGSNQPQHF. The chain couples TRBV15 to TRBJ1-5; D possibly corresponds to TRBD1 (5 bases). The V end lost 5 bases, the J end lost 0 bases, and 11 bases lay between the germline ends. CDR3 length: 15 residues. Germline CDR1 reads LNHNV; CDR2 reads YYDKDF (reference sequence).

The rearrangement uses TRBV27 and TRBJ2-7; tentatively, D is TRBD2 (5 bases). This CDR3 has 15 amino acids. The germline V and J ends were trimmed by 5 bases and 4 bases, with 18 bases remaining between them. Germline CDR1 MNHEY, CDR2 SMNVEV (reference sequence). As DNA, the CDR3 is TGTGCCAGCAGTACGCGGTCGGGGTTAATATACGAGCAGTACTTC. It translates to CASSTRSGLIYEQYF.

The rearrangement joins TRBV28 to TRBJ2-2; the D gene is possibly TRBD2 (5 bases). The length of the CDR3 is 12 residues. Germline lookup yields CDR1 MDHEN and CDR2 SYDVKM. Trimming removed 6 bases at V and 7 bases at J, with 9 bases between. CDR3 nucleotide sequence: TGTGCCAGCAGGCTAGCCGGCGGGGAGCTGTTTTTT. This codes for CASRLAGGELFF.

The rearrangement uses TRBV27 and TRBJ1-5, with D uncertain. CDR1 is MNHEY, CDR2 SMNVEV, per germline (reference sequence). The CDR3 has 14 amino acids. The germline V and J ends were trimmed by 5 bases and 3 bases, with 11 bases remaining between them. CDR3 protein: CASSPGITNQPQHF. DNA for the CDR3: TGTGCCAGCAGTCCGGGGATAACCAATCAGCCCCAGCATTTT.